A single sample gave rise to the 4 T cell receptor delta chains below, sequenced in a study of γδ T cells in repeated Plasmodium falciparum infection. TCRdb re-called the multiplex PCR reads using CATT. There are 45,000 to 50,000 delta-chain clones in the sample; less than 2% occur only once, and 8.6% lies in the top ten. Bulk repertoires came from Vgamma9/Vdelta2+ or Vdelta2-negative gammadelta T cells flow-sorted from PBMC. Sequenced material: gamma-delta T cells from blood. The receptor set was obtained from a pool of human donors (malaria-infected and uninfected, not separated).

A few counts support this clone. A read error is the likely source, as a far larger clone sits one nucleotide away. The sample contains more than one DNA sequence encoding this CDR3. The chain combines TRDV1 with TRDJ1; the D gene could be TRDD2 or TRDD3 (5 bases each). Germline matching of the DNA provided the J gene here, since TCRdb leaves it blank. Germline V gene data show CDR1 as TSWWSYY and CDR2 as QGS. The CDR3 spans 21 residues. The CDR3: CALGELKTPLLAPPGRLKLIF. For the CDR3, the DNA is TGTGCCCTTGGGGAGCTTAAAACACCCCTCCTAGCCCCTCCTGGGCGCCTAAAACTCATCTTT.

A remark on this clone: TCRdb's protein, taken from a much larger clone, differs from this DNA's translation at residue 9, likely owing to a read error; the protein displayed comes from the DNA. The chain combines TRDV1 with TRDJ1; no firm D call. Because TCRdb records no J gene, it was assigned here through a match of the DNA to germline. CDR3 size: 16 residues. Germline V lookup: CDR1 TSWWSYY, CDR2 QGS. Trimming removed 2 bases from V and 0 bases from J, with 13 bases in between. Here the CDR3 DNA reads TGTGCTCTTGGGGAAATCAGAACGCACAACACCGATAAACTCATCTTT. Amino acid sequence: CALGEIRTHNTDKLIF.

This clone was observed many times. A read error likely explains why the TCRdb protein, taken from a much larger clone, differs from this DNA's translation at residue 9; the protein shown is translated from the DNA. The V and J genes are TRDV1 and TRDJ1; no definite D call. The J gene was missing in TCRdb and was found by matching the end of the DNA to germline. This CDR3 is 13 amino acids long. The V gene's germline CDR1 is TSWWSYY and CDR2 QGS. V was shortened by 4 bases and J by 6 bases, with 12 bases between the two germline ends. The CDR3: CALGASPHYKLIF. The CDR3 nucleotides read TGTGCTCTTGGGGCATCGCCCCACTATAAACTCATCTTT.

This clone was observed at least ten times. The protein given by TCRdb reflects a much larger clone and differs at residue 10 from this DNA's translation, likely from a read error; the protein shown is the DNA's translation. The rearrangement joins TRDV3 to TRDJ1, with TRDD3 matching over 8 bases. V trimming: 1 base; J trimming: 0 bases; junction bases outside the gene matches: 16. Germline CDR1 and CDR2: TVYSNPD and GDNSRS (reference sequence). This CDR3 contains 18 residues. CDR3 sequence: CAFNRGRWGMKDTDKLIF. In DNA, the CDR3 is TGTGCCTTTAACAGGGGTCGTTGGGGGATGAAGGACACCGATAAACTCATCTTT.